This T cell receptor beta chain originates from a study of response to subunit inactivated influenza vaccine. Study conclusions and caveats: Every seasonal influenza vaccination brings in few new T cells, the authors suggested.

This clonotype has just a few counts. Its target is unknown. This CDR3 is 14 amino acids long. Germline V gene sequence: CDR1 SGHTA, CDR2 FQGNSA. Deletions cut 2 bases from V and 0 bases from J, with 6 bases between. TCRdb reprocessed the RT-PCR reads via MiXCR and lists one record per CDR3 protein. Seen here are roughly 700,000 distinct CDR3 sequences, around 14% observed once, and the top ten hold approximately 10%. Sequencing was performed on PBMCs from blood, taken 12 days after vaccination. V usage is TRBV7-2 and J usage is TRBJ2-3; D remains unclear. The sequence was obtained from a man aged 50 or older who received an inactivated influenza vaccine. The CDR3 sequence: CASSLPSSTDTQYF. CDR3 sequence (DNA): TGTGCCAGCAGCTTACCTAGTAGCACAGATACGCAGTATTTT.